This T cell receptor beta chain was identified in a study of blood T cell repertoires in COVID-19. Turning to the study itself: T cells, B-cell-depleted T cells, or PBMCs supplied cDNA or gDNA.

CDR1 MNHNY and CDR2 SVGAGI come from the germline V gene (reference sequence). Trimming left V 2 bases short and J 3 bases short, with 14 bases between. The CDR3 totals 15 residues. Original analysis: Reference gene primer amplification in the assay estimated nucleated cell counts. Measured with immunoSEQ multiplex PCR; TCRdb has only the in-frame clones, and not every one. V, J and clone size reflect that table, while D and trimming were determined from the DNA. Of about 250,000 clones in the sample, roughly 82% were seen once. Input material: peripheral blood. The chain is built from TRBV6-6 and TRBJ2-7; D remains unclear. The TCR comes from a woman in her 70s with acute or convalescent COVID-19. For the CDR3, the DNA is TGTGCCAGCAGTTACCCCCCCCTAACCATCTACGAGCAGTACTTC. It specifies CASSYPPLTIYEQYF.